This entry lists 29 T cell receptor beta chains sequenced from one sample in a study of control samples from healthy donors and cancer patients. Here immunoSEQ multiplex PCR was the method, and the copy in TCRdb shows in-frame clones only, minus some. The sample lists over 150,000 clones; around 90% were seen once. The sequencing sample was made of blood. The receptors come from a woman between 50 and 59 years old in good health.

J is TRBJ1-2 and V is TRBV5-1; D gene ambiguous. This CDR3 spans 15 amino acids. Germline V gives CDR1 SGHRS, CDR2 YFSETQ. Trimming pared 0 bases from V and 6 bases from J, leaving 15 bases between. CDR3 bases: TGCGCCAGCAGCTTGGCCACGGGAGGGTCGGATGGCTACACCTTC. Translated: CASSLATGGSDGYTF. Complete variable domain (other parts from reference TRBV5-1 and TRBJ1-2): KAGVTQTPRYLIKTRGQQVTLSCSPISGHRSVSWYQQTPGQGLQFLFEYFSETQRNKGNFPGRFSGRQFSNSRSEMNVSTLELGDSALYLCASSLATGGSDGYTFGSGTRLTVV.

The chain carries TRBV3-1 (or the pseudogene TRBV3-2) and TRBJ1-2; TRBD1 agrees at 9 bases. Looked up from germline, CDR1 is LGHDT and CDR2 is YNNKEL (reference sequence). V lost 3 bases and J lost 4; bases outside the gene matches: 3. The CDR3 consists of 14 residues. CDR3 nucleotides: TGTGCCAGCAGCCAGGGGACAGGGACCTATGGCTACACCTTC. Translated: CASSQGTGTYGYTF.

This clone was observed once. V gene TRBV7-2 combines with J gene TRBJ2-4, with D uncertain. Germline-derived CDR1 and CDR2 are SGHTA and FQGNSA. The V gene lost 1 base and the J gene lost 9 bases, with 13 bases spanning the gap. The CDR3 extends over 14 amino acids. CDR3 in DNA: TGTACCAGCAGCTTAGGGTCCGACTCGGGCATTCAGTACTTC. This translates into CTSSLGSDSGIQYF.

This rearrangement joins TRBV7-9 to TRBJ2-5; TRBD1 might be the D (5 bases). Trimming took 6 bases from V and 1 from J, leaving 9 bases between them. Germline V gene lookup returns CDR1 SEHNR and CDR2 FQNEAQ (reference sequence). The CDR3 runs 13 residues. The CDR3 is CASSTTAQETQYF. The CDR3 region has the DNA TGTGCCAGCAGTACGACAGCCCAAGAGACCCAGTACTTC.

The chain carries TRBV7-2 and TRBJ1-3; TRBD1 matches at 8 bases. The CDR3 length is 15 residues. Germline trimming cut 4 bases from V and 2 bases from J; bases unmatched to any gene: 4. Per germline, CDR1 SGHTA and CDR2 FQGNSA. The CDR3 reads CASSSPDRAGNTIYF. The CDR3 bases are TGTGCCAGCAGCTCACCGGACAGGGCTGGAAACACCATATATTTT. The whole variable domain, filled in from reference TRBV7-2 and TRBJ1-3, reads GAGVSQSPSNKVTEKGKDVELRCDPISGHTALYWYRQSLGQGLEFLIYFQGNSAPDKSGLPSDRFSAERTGGSVSTLTIQRTQQEDSAVYLCASSSPDRAGNTIYFGEGSWLTVV.

This chain connects TRBV5-1 to TRBJ1-2; 10 bases line up with TRBD1. Trimming at V came to 4 bases and at J to 7 bases, leaving 13 bases not matched to a gene. Germline CDR1 is SGHRS and CDR2 is YFSETQ. CDR3 length: 16 amino acids. The CDR3 coding sequence is TGCGCCAGCAGCCCGCAATTAGGACAGGGGGATTTTGGCTACACCTTC. Translated: CASSPQLGQGDFGYTF.

V gene TRBV20-1 combines with J gene TRBJ1-2; D may be TRBD1 (5 bases). V lost 6 bases and J lost 7, with 9 bases in between. The length of the CDR3 is 10 residues. Germline CDR1 and CDR2: DFQATT and SNEGSKA (reference sequence). The CDR3 sequence is CSALGGGYTF. The DNA for the CDR3 is TGCAGTGCCCTCGGGGGTGGCTACACCTTC.

The chain carries TRBV18 and TRBJ1-2; tentatively, D is TRBD1 (5 bases). Trimming shortened V by 2 bases and J by 4 bases, and 8 bases separated the two germline ends. The CDR3 runs to 13 residues. Germline loops: CDR1 KGHSH, CDR2 LQKENI. CDR3 loop: CASSPWGSYGYTF. CDR3 nucleotides: TGTGCCAGCTCACCATGGGGGAGCTATGGCTACACCTTC. The full variable domain, completed using reference TRBV18 and TRBJ1-2, is NAGVMQNPRHLVRRRGQEARLRCSPMKGHSHVYWYRQLPEEGLKFMVYLQKENIIDESGMPKERFSAEFPKEGPSILRIQQVVRGDSAAYFCASSPWGSYGYTFGSGTRLTVV.

V gene TRBV7-6 combines with J gene TRBJ1-1; 10 bases match TRBD1. Looked up from germline, CDR1 is SGHVS and CDR2 is FNYEAQ. V lost 5 bases, J lost 5 bases, and 8 bases stayed unmatched. The CDR3 sequence is 15 residues long. The DNA of the CDR3 is TGTGCCAGCAGCAGTAGACAGGGGGCGAAGACTGAAGCTTTCTTT. Residues: CASSSRQGAKTEAFF.

The DNA of the CDR3 is TGTGCCAGTAGTATAGGGGGTCAGCCCCAGCATTTT. This translates into CASSIGGQPQHF. V is TRBV19 and J is TRBJ1-5, with D unresolved. This CDR3 is 12 amino acids long. Germline CDR1 and CDR2: LNHDA and SQIVND (reference sequence). V was clipped by 1 base and J by 6 bases, with 4 bases between them.

The chain links TRBV28 to TRBJ1-5; D call uncertain. Per germline, CDR1 MDHEN and CDR2 SYDVKM. Trimming cost V 6 bases and J 5 bases, with 11 bases left between them. The CDR3 runs 13 residues. The CDR3 loop is CASSLDPYQPQHF. CDR3 sequence (DNA): TGTGCCAGCAGCTTAGATCCATATCAGCCCCAGCATTTT.

The rearrangement joins TRBV20-1 to TRBJ2-3, with 7 nucleotides matching TRBD2. There are 10 residues in the CDR3. Germline-derived CDR1 and CDR2 are DFQATT and SNEGSKA (reference sequence). In DNA form, the CDR3 reads TGCAGGGGGGGGTTGGATACGCAGTATTTT. Protein product: CRGGLDTQYF.

The genes are TRBV2 and TRBJ1-1, with a possible D match to TRBD1 (6 bases). The CDR3 is 13 amino acids. The V gene lost 7 bases and the J gene lost 3 bases, with 12 bases spanning the gap. The germline V gene encodes CDR1 SNHLY and CDR2 FYNNEI. The CDR3 nucleotides are TGTGCCAGCATAATACAGGGACACACTGAAGCTTTCTTT. As protein: CASIIQGHTEAFF.

The rearrangement links TRBV10-3 to TRBJ2-5; D not resolved. The germline gives CDR1 ENHRY, CDR2 SYGVKD. V was clipped by 4 bases and J by 1 base, with 1 base between them. The CDR3 extends over 11 amino acids. CDR3 in amino acids: CAISGQETQYF. CDR3 in DNA: TGTGCCATCAGTGGCCAAGAGACCCAGTACTTC.

This chain joins TRBV5-4 and TRBJ2-5; TRBD1 might be the D (6 bases). Trimming took off 4 bases at V and 5 bases at J, with 18 bases between the two ends. The CDR3 runs to 15 residues. Germline CDR1 and CDR2: SGHNT and YYREEE (reference sequence). Here the CDR3 reads CASSQIDRTGETQYF. As DNA, the CDR3 is TGTGCCAGCAGCCAGATAGACAGGACCGGGGAGACCCAGTACTTC.

This chain joins TRBV5-8 and TRBJ2-1, with D unresolved. Germline values: CDR1 SGHTS, CDR2 YDEGEE. V was clipped by 1 base and J by 9 bases, with 14 bases between them. This CDR3 region has 14 residues. As DNA, the CDR3 is TGTGCCAGCAGCTTGATCAAGGATGTAGGTGAGCAGTTCTTC. Translation gives CASSLIKDVGEQFF.

This chain joins TRBV4-2 and TRBJ1-2; TRBD1 matches at 12 bases. The ends lost 7 bases at V and 5 bases at J; junction bases unmatched: 5. Germline lookup yields CDR1 LGHNA and CDR2 YNFKEQ. The CDR3 length is 14 residues. The CDR3 loop is CASNRDRGLYGYTF. As DNA, the CDR3 is TGTGCCAGCAACCGGGACAGGGGGCTTTATGGCTACACCTTC.

A few counts support this clone. V is TRBV2 and J is TRBJ2-1; D gene ambiguous. Trimming stripped 3 bases from V and 0 bases from J, with 9 bases between. There are 15 residues in the CDR3. CDR1 is SNHLY, CDR2 FYNNEI, per germline. CDR3 sequence reads: CASSEVGSSYNEQFF. CDR3 in DNA: TGTGCCAGCAGTGAGGTGGGAAGCTCCTACAATGAGCAGTTCTTC. Complete variable domain (other parts from reference TRBV2 and TRBJ2-1): EPEVTQTPSHQVTQMGQEVILRCVPISNHLYFYWYRQILGQKVEFLVSFYNNEISEKSEIFDDQFSVERPDGSNFTLKIRSTKLEDSAMYFCASSEVGSSYNEQFFGPGTRLTVL.

This rearrangement joins TRBV4-3 to TRBJ1-1, with a weak D call TRBD1 (5 bases). Germline lookup yields CDR1 LGHNA and CDR2 YSLEER. V was shortened by 0 bases and J by 13 bases, with 18 bases between the two germline ends. The CDR3 covers 14 residues. CDR3 region: CASSQDMTGGLGFF. The DNA for the CDR3 is TGCGCCAGCAGCCAAGATATGACGGGGGGGTTGGGTTTCTTT.

The gene calls are TRBV30 and TRBJ1-2; D uncertain. V lost 0 bases to trimming and J lost 8 bases, with 10 bases between them. Germline CDR1 and CDR2: GTSNPN and SVGIG (reference sequence). This CDR3 comprises 12 residues. CDR3 residues: CAWSVTREGYTF. As DNA, the CDR3 is TGTGCCTGGAGTGTAACCCGTGAGGGCTACACCTTC.

This chain joins TRBV19 and TRBJ2-7; TRBD1 agrees at 9 bases. The CDR3 loop spans 14 amino acids. Trimming removed 6 bases from V and 1 base from J; junction bases left unmatched: 4. Germline V gene lookup returns CDR1 LNHDA and CDR2 SQIVND (reference sequence). CDR3 in amino acids: CASRQGALSYEQYF. CDR3 nucleotides: TGTGCCAGTAGACAGGGGGCTCTTTCCTACGAGCAGTACTTC.

This chain uses TRBV5-1 with TRBJ2-2; D gene unclear. Trimming removed 4 bases from V and 3 bases from J, with 13 bases in between. The CDR3 is made up of 15 amino acids. Germline CDR1 reads SGHRS; CDR2 reads YFSETQ. The CDR3 spells CASSPTGSYTGELFF. The CDR3 DNA sequence: TGCGCCAGCAGCCCGACCGGGTCCTACACCGGGGAGCTGTTTTTT.

This clone appeared a single time. This chain's CDR3 is CASSQDRVYQAFF. CDR3 sequence (DNA): TGCGCCAGCAGCCAAGATCGGGTATATCAGGCTTTCTTT. This rearrangement joins TRBV4-3 to TRBJ1-1; D is uncertain. In germline, CDR1 is LGHNA, CDR2 YSLEER. V was cut by 0 bases and J by 11 bases, with 13 bases left in between. This CDR3 has 13 amino acids.

The rearrangement uses TRBV7-2 and TRBJ1-5, with D hard to call. The length of the CDR3 is 15 residues. The V and J ends lost 2 bases and 0 bases respectively, with 8 bases between them. Germline CDR1 and CDR2: SGHTA and FQGNSA. In nucleotides, the CDR3 is TGTGCCAGCAGCTTAAACAGATATAGCAATCAGCCCCAGCATTTT. Translated: CASSLNRYSNQPQHF.

V usage is TRBV30 and J usage is TRBJ2-3; D is unclear. CDR3 length equals 13 residues. V was clipped by 4 bases and J by 5 bases, with 13 bases between them. The germline V gene has CDR1 GTSNPN and CDR2 SVGIG (reference sequence). The CDR3 protein is CAWKFPSGDTQYF. The CDR3 bases are TGTGCCTGGAAATTCCCCTCGGGAGATACGCAGTATTTT.

J is TRBJ1-1 and V is TRBV9; the D is unclear. CDR1 and CDR2 (germline): SGDLS, YYNGEE. The CDR3 has 16 residues. Trimming took 0 bases from V and 3 from J, leaving 15 bases between them. This chain's CDR3 is CASSVGGQPPDTEAFF. The CDR3 nucleotides read TGTGCCAGCAGCGTAGGAGGGCAGCCCCCGGACACTGAAGCTTTCTTT.

The chain joins TRBV4-3 to TRBJ1-2; 7 bases are a match to TRBD1. Germline lookup yields CDR1 LGHNA and CDR2 YSLEER. Trimming took 4 bases from V and 8 from J; bases not matched to a gene: 7. The CDR3 is 13 residues long. CDR3 sequence reads: CASSPTGTSGYTF. The CDR3, as DNA: TGCGCCAGCAGCCCGACAGGGACTAGCGGCTACACCTTC.

The chain uses TRBV5-6 and TRBJ2-5; 11 bases map to TRBD2. The trim removed 5 bases at V and 5 bases at J, leaving 8 bases unmatched. Germline V gene data show CDR1 as SGHDT and CDR2 as YYEEEE. This CDR3 is built from 15 residues. The CDR3: CASSSLAGVWETQYF. The CDR3 coding sequence is TGTGCCAGCAGTTCACTAGCGGGAGTTTGGGAGACCCAGTACTTC.

This clone came up once. One junction end does not reproduce the germline sequence, and a read error may be involved. CDR3 nucleotides: TGTGCCATCAGTGAGGAAAATACAGGACAGGTCCGTTCCCACTTC. Its protein product is CAISEENTGQVRSHF. This sequence joins TRBV10-3 and TRBJ1-2; 7 nucleotides align to TRBD1. The CDR3 loop spans 15 amino acids. CDR1 ENHRY and CDR2 SYGVKD come from the germline V gene.